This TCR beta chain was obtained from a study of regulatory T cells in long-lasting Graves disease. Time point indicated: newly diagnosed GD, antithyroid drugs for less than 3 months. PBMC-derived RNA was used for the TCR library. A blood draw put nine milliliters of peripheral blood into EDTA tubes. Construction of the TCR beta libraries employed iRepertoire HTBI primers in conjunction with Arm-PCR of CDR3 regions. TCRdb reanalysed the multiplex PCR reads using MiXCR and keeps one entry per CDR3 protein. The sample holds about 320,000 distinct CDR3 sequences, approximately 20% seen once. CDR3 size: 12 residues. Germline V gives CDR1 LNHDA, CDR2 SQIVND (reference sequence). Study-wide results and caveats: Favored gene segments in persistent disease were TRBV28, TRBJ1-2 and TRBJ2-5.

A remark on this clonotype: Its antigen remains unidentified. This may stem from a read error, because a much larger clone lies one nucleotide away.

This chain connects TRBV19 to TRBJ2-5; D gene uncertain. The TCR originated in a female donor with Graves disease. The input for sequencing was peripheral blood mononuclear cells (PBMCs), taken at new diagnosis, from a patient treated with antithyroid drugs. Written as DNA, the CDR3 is TGTGCCAGTAGGGCGGAGCAAGAGACCCAGTGCTTC. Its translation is CASRAEQETQCF.